The 3 T cell receptor beta chains in this list originate from one sample, sequenced in a study of blood T cell repertoires in COVID-19. Libraries were prepared by immunoSEQ multiplex PCR; TCRdb keeps only in-frame clonotypes and omits some of them. The sample includes some 150,000 clones, over 75% of them seen just once. The sample comprised peripheral blood. These receptors were obtained from a woman aged 55-69 years with active COVID-19.

This chain uses TRBV10-3 with TRBJ2-2, with 9 nucleotides matching TRBD1. V lost 10 bases to trimming and J lost 1 base; unmatched junction nucleotides: 7. Germline CDR1 and CDR2: ENHRY and SYGVKD. The CDR3 totals 15 residues. CDR3 sequence reads: CATTPGQGNTGELFF. CDR3 sequence (DNA): TGTGCCACCACCCCGGGACAGGGGAACACCGGGGAGCTGTTTTTT.

The chain combines TRBV11-2 with TRBJ2-5, with 9 bases that match TRBD2. Unmatched junction bases numbered 9, after V lost 1 base and J lost 3 bases. The CDR3 has 17 amino acids. CDR1 SGHAT and CDR2 FQNNGV come from the germline V gene. The DNA of the CDR3 is TGTGCCAGCAGCTTAGGGGTGCTAGCGGGACGGGAAGAGACCCAGTACTTC. Amino acids: CASSLGVLAGREETQYF.

A few counts support this clone. The chain uses TRBV24-1 and TRBJ2-2; tentatively, D is TRBD1 (6 bases). Germline CDR1 reads KGHDR; CDR2 reads SFDVKD. V lost 4 bases to trimming and J lost 2 bases, with 10 bases between them. This CDR3 region has 15 residues. CDR3 bases: TGTGCCACCAGTGACACAGGGTATAACACCGGGGAGCTGTTTTTT. It encodes CATSDTGYNTGELFF.